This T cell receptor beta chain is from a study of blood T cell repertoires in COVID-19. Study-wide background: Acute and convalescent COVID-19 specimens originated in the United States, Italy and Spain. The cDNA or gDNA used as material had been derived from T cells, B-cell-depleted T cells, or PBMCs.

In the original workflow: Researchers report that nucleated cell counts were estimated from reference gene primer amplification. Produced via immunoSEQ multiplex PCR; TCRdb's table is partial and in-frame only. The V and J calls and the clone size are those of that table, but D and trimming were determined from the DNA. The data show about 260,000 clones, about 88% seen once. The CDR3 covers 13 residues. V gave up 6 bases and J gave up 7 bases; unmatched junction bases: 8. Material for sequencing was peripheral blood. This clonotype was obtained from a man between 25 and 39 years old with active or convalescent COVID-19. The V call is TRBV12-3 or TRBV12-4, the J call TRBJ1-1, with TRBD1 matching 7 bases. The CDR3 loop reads CASRSGQVDEAFF. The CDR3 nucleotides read TGTGCCAGCAGATCTGGACAGGTTGATGAAGCTTTCTTT.